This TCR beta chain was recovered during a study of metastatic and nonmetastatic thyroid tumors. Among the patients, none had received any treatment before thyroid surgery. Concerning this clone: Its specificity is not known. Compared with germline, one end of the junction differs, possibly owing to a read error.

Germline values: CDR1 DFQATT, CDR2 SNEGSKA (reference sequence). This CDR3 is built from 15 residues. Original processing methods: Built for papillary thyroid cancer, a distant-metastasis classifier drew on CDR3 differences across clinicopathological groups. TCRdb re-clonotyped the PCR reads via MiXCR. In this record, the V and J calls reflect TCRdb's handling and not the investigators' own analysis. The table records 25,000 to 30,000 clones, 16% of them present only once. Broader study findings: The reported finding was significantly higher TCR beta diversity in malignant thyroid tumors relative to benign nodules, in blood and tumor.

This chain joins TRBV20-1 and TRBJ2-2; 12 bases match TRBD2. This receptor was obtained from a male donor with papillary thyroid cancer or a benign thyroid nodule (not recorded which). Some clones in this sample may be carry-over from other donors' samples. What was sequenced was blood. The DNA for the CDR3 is TGCAGTGCTAGAGGACTAGCGGGAGACACCGTGGAGCTGTTTTTT. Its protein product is CSARGLAGDTVELFF.